Presented here are 15 T cell receptor beta chains from one specimen sequenced in a study of blood T cell repertoires in COVID-19. Profiling relied on immunoSEQ multiplex PCR, and the TCRdb table lists in-frame clones only, not all of them. The table lists about 74,000 clones, about 83% of them singletons. The sample comprised peripheral blood. These receptor sequences come from a man at least 80 years old with acute or convalescent COVID-19.

The rearrangement joins TRBV5-1 to TRBJ2-5; 8 bases align to TRBD1. The CDR3 extends over 14 amino acids. The V and J ends lost 4 bases and 4 bases, in that order; junction bases with no gene match: 6. The germline gives CDR1 SGHRS, CDR2 YFSETQ. The CDR3 DNA sequence: TGCGCCAGCAGCCTAGGACAGGGCAGAGAGACCCAGTACTTC. It translates to CASSLGQGRETQYF.

This chain connects TRBV9 to TRBJ1-3, with D hard to call. The V end was cut by 3 bases, the J end by 8 bases, with 12 bases between. CDR1 and CDR2 from the germline V gene are SGDLS and YYNGEE. The length of the CDR3 is 13 residues. Here the CDR3 reads CASSASLSDTIYF. As DNA, the CDR3 is TGTGCCAGCAGCGCCTCCCTCTCGGACACCATATATTTT.

V and J are TRBV18 and TRBJ2-2; D gene unclear. Germline CDR1 is KGHSH and CDR2 is LQKENI. Trimming removed 2 bases from V and 7 bases from J, with 14 bases in between. The CDR3 is 15 residues long. The DNA of the CDR3 is TGTGCCAGCTCACCAGGCGGAGTCCTGAACGGGGAGCTGTTTTTT. The encoded protein is CASSPGGVLNGELFF.

The rearrangement joins TRBV19 to TRBJ2-7; 9 nucleotides align to TRBD2. The CDR3 runs to 14 residues. Per germline, CDR1 LNHDA and CDR2 SQIVND (reference sequence). Unmatched junction bases numbered 10, after V lost 6 bases and J lost 7 bases. The CDR3 sequence is CASSPGGRVWEQYF. CDR3 DNA sequence: TGTGCCAGTAGCCCTGGCGGGAGGGTTTGGGAGCAGTACTTC.

The chain uses TRBV27 and TRBJ1-2; TRBD1 is a possible D gene (6 bases). Per the germline V gene, CDR1 is MNHEY and CDR2 is SMNVEV (reference sequence). V dropped 3 bases and J dropped 8 bases, with 13 bases sitting between them. This CDR3 comprises 13 residues. CDR3 protein: CASSFGRGTGYTF. The CDR3 DNA sequence: TGTGCCAGCAGTTTCGGCAGGGGCACAGGCTACACCTTC.

The sample holds a few counts of this clone. This chain joins TRBV5-1 and TRBJ2-5; 7 bases are shared with TRBD1. The CDR3 sequence is 15 residues long. CDR1 is SGHRS, CDR2 YFSETQ, per germline. Unmatched junction bases numbered 6, after V lost 0 bases and J lost 4 bases. CDR3 coding DNA: TGCGCCAGCAGCTTGGCTCCAGGGGGAACAGAGACCCAGTACTTC. Translating gives CASSLAPGGTETQYF.

The chain recombines TRBV19 with TRBJ1-5; TRBD1 aligns across 10 bases. The CDR3 covers 16 residues. Germline V gene lookup returns CDR1 LNHDA and CDR2 SQIVND (reference sequence). Trimming took 5 bases from V and 3 from J; bases not matched to a gene: 7. The DNA for the CDR3 is TGTGCCAGTAGTCCTCGGGACAGGGGTGTCAATCAGCCCCAGCATTTT. Translation gives CASSPRDRGVNQPQHF.

V is TRBV3-1 (or the pseudogene TRBV3-2) and J is TRBJ1-6; 7 nucleotides agree with TRBD1. CDR1 is LGHDT and CDR2 is YNNKEL in the germline V gene (reference sequence). CDR3 length: 13 residues. J lost 8 bases, V lost 5 bases, and 3 bases had no gene match. The DNA of the CDR3 is TGTGCCAGCAGCTCCACAGGGGATTCACCCCTCCACTTT. This encodes CASSSTGDSPLHF.

The chain is built from TRBV19 and TRBJ2-2; TRBD1 matches at 7 bases. V trimming: 5 bases; J trimming: 8 bases; junction bases outside the gene matches: 17. Germline V gives CDR1 LNHDA, CDR2 SQIVND (reference sequence). The CDR3 is 17 residues long. The CDR3 reads CASSLYRTGRYGGELFF. CDR3 nucleotides: TGTGCCAGTAGTCTATATCGGACAGGTCGGTACGGTGGGGAGCTGTTTTTT.

The gene calls are TRBV5-8 and TRBJ1-6; D is undetermined. V was shortened by 6 bases and J by 8 bases, with 15 bases between the two germline ends. Germline loops: CDR1 SGHTS, CDR2 YDEGEE. The CDR3 has 14 amino acids. In nucleotides, the CDR3 is TGTGCCAGCACCCTACAGAGTTCGCATTCACCCCTCCACTTT. This codes for CASTLQSSHSPLHF.

V is TRBV7-2 and J is TRBJ1-4; 9 bases align to TRBD1. Germline CDR1 SGHTA, CDR2 FQGNSA. J lost 4 bases, V lost 5 bases, and 5 bases had no gene match. This CDR3 has 15 residues. CDR3 nucleotide sequence: TGTGCCAGCAGCAAACAGGGGGCGCTTAATGAAAAACTGTTTTTT. Its protein product is CASSKQGALNEKLFF.

This clone was detected only a few times. The V call is TRBV28, the J call TRBJ1-1; TRBD1 agrees at 10 bases. Per the germline V gene, CDR1 is MDHEN and CDR2 is SYDVKM. V lost 2 bases, J lost 2 bases, and 5 bases stayed unmatched. CDR3 length: 16 residues. The CDR3 DNA reads TGTGCCAGCAGTTTAGGGGACAGGGGAATTAACACTGAAGCTTTCTTT. It yields the protein CASSLGDRGINTEAFF.

This clone has just one count. The chain is built from TRBV7-6 and TRBJ2-1, with 10 bases identical to TRBD2. This CDR3 region has 17 residues. The V gene end was trimmed by 2 bases and the J gene end by 6 bases; junction bases not matched to a gene: 10. CDR1 is SGHVS and CDR2 is FNYEAQ in the germline V gene. CDR3 region: CASSLSASGRVGNEQFF. CDR3 bases: TGTGCCAGCAGCTTATCGGCTAGCGGGAGAGTGGGCAATGAGCAGTTCTTC.

The chain employs TRBV6-5 and TRBJ2-5, with 7 nucleotides matching TRBD2. CDR3 size: 15 residues. Germline V gives CDR1 MNHEY, CDR2 SVGAGI. V dropped 8 bases and J dropped 1; count of bases not matched to a gene: 10. This CDR3 reads CASASGGGTQETQYF. The DNA of the CDR3 is TGTGCCAGCGCGTCGGGAGGCGGGACCCAAGAGACCCAGTACTTC.

This chain uses TRBV4-2 with TRBJ2-5; 10 bases map to TRBD2. V trimming: 1 base; J trimming: 1 base; junction bases outside the gene matches: 6. This CDR3 region has 17 residues. The germline CDR1 and CDR2 sequences are LGHNA and YNFKEQ. This CDR3 reads CASSQVFSGGAQETQYF. As DNA, the CDR3 is TGTGCCAGCAGCCAAGTTTTCAGCGGGGGGGCCCAAGAGACCCAGTACTTC.